This T cell receptor (beta chain) was identified in a study of CD8+ T cells in alopecia areata. Findings and caveats of the study: Normal skin's resident alphabeta T cells are also sequenced in scalp samples.

As to this clone: Its cognate antigen is unknown.

Extracted from the samples, RNA was reverse transcribed into cDNA to serve as the sequencing template. TCRdb's table, derived via immunoSEQ multiplex PCR, lists solely in-frame clones and lacks some. The sample carries 160,000 or so clones, 67% recorded once. This receptor was taken from a human donor with alopecia areata. Specimen: CD8+ T cells sorted from blood, collected at week 0.

CDR3: CASIETSGETQYF. DNA of the CDR3: TGTGCCAGCATCGAGACTAGCGGGGAGACCCAGTACTTC. The rearrangement links TRBV6-5 to TRBJ2-5; 10 bases align to TRBD2. Germline values: CDR1 MNHEY, CDR2 SVGAGI. CDR3 length: 13 amino acids. The junction had 4 bases not matched to a gene; V was cut back by 7 bases and J by 5 bases.